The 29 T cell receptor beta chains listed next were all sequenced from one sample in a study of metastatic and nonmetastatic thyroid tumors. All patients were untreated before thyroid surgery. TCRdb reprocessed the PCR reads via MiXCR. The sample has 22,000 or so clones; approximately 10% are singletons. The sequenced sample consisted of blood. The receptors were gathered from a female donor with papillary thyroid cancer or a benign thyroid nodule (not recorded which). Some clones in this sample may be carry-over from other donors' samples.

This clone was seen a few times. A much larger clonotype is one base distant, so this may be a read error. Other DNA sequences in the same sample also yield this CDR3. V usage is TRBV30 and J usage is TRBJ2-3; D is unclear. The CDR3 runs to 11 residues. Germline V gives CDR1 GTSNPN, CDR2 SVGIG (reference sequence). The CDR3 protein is CAWSATDTQYF. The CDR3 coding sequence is TGCGCCTGGAGTGCTACAGATACGCAGTATTTT.

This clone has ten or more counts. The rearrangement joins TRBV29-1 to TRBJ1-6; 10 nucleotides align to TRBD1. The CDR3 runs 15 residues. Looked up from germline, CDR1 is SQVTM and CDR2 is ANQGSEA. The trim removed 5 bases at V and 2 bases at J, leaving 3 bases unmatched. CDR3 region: CSVRDRGPYNSPLHF. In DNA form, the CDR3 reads TGCAGCGTTCGGGACAGGGGACCCTATAATTCACCCCTCCACTTT.

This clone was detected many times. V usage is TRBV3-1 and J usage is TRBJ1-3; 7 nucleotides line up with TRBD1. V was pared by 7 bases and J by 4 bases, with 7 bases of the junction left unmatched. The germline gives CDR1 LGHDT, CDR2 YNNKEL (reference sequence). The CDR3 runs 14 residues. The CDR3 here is CASKLTGDGNTIYF. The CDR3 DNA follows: TGTGCCAGCAAGCTCACAGGGGACGGAAACACCATATATTTT.

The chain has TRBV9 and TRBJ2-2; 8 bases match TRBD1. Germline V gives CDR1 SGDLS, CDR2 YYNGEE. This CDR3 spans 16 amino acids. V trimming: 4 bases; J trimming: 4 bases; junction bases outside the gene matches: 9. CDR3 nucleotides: TGTGCCAGCAGCCCACCTAGGACAGGGATCACCGGGGAGCTGTTTTTT. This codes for CASSPPRTGITGELFF.

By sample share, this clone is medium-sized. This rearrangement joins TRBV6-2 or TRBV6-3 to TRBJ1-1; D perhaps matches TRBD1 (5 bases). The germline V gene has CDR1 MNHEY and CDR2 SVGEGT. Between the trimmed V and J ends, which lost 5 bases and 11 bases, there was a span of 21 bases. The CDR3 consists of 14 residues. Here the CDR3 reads CASSQKRDRGVAFF. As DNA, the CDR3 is TGTGCCAGCAGTCAGAAGAGGGACCGAGGGGTCGCTTTCTTT.

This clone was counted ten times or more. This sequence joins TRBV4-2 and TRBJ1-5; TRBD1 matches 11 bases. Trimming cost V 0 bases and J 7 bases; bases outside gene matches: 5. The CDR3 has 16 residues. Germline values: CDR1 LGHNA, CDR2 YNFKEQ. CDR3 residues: CASSQEGRTGGQPQHF. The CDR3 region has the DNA TGTGCCAGCAGCCAAGAGGGGCGGACAGGGGGCCAGCCCCAGCATTTT.

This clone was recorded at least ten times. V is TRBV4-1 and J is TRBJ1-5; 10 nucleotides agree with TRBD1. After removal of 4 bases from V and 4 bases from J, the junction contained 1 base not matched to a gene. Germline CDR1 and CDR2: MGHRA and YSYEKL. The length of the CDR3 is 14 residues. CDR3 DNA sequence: TGCGCCAGCAGCCCGGGACAGGGGAATCAGCCCCAGCATTTT. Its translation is CASSPGQGNQPQHF.

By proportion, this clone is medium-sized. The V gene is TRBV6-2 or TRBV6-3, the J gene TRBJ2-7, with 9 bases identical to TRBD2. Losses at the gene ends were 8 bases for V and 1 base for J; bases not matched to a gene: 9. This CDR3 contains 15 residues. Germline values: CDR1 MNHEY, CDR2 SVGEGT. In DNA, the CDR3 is TGTGCCAGCGAGAAGGCAGCGGGAGGTTCCTACGAGCAGTACTTC. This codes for CASEKAAGGSYEQYF.

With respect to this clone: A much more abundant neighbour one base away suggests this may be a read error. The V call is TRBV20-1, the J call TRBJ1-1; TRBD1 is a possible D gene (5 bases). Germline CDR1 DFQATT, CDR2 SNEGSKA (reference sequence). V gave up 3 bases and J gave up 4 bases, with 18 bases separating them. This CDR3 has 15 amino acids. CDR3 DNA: TGCAGTGCTAGTACCTCTAGGTCAGGGTCCACTGAAGCTTTCTTT. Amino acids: CSASTSRSGSTEAFF.

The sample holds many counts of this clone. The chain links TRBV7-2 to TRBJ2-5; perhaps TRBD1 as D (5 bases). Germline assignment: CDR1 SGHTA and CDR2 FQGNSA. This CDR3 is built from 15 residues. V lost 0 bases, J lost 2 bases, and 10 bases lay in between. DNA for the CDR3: TGTGCCAGCAGCTTAGCAAGGGGCTTTCAAGAGACCCAGTACTTC. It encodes CASSLARGFQETQYF.

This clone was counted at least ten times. CDR3 protein: CSARAGTVNEKLFF. CDR3 in DNA: TGCAGTGCTAGAGCTGGGACAGTGAATGAAAAACTGTTTTTT. This rearrangement joins TRBV20-1 to TRBJ1-4, with 7 bases lining up with TRBD1. The CDR3 spans 14 residues. Per germline, CDR1 DFQATT and CDR2 SNEGSKA (reference sequence). V lost 1 base and J lost 5; bases outside the gene matches: 4.

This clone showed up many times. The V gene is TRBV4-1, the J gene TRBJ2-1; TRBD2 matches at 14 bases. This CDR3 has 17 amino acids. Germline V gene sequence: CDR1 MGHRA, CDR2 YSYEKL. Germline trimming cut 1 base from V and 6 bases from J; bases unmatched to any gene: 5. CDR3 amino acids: CASSQGPTSGRANEQFF. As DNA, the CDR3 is TGCGCCAGCAGCCAAGGGCCGACTAGCGGGAGGGCCAATGAGCAGTTCTTC.

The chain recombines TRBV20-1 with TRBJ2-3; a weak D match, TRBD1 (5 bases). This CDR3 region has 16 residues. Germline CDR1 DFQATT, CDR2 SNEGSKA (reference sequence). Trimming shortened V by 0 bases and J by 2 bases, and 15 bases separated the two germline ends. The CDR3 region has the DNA TGCAGTGCTAGAGATGAGATCGACAGAAACACAGATACGCAGTATTTT. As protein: CSARDEIDRNTDTQYF.

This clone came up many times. This CDR3 is CASGPGQGFGLFTEAFF. The CDR3 DNA sequence: TGTGCCAGTGGCCCCGGACAGGGGTTTGGGTTATTCACTGAAGCTTTCTTT. The V call is TRBV19, the J call TRBJ1-1; TRBD1 matches 9 bases. The trim removed 8 bases at V and 4 bases at J, leaving 17 bases unmatched. CDR1 is LNHDA and CDR2 is SQIVND in the germline V gene (reference sequence). The CDR3 covers 17 residues.

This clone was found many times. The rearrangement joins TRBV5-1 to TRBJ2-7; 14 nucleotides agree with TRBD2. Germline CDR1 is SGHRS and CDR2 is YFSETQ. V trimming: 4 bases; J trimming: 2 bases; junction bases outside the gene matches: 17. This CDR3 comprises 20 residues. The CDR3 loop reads CASSRSLRGLAGAIPYEQYF. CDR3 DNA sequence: TGCGCCAGCAGCCGGTCACTTAGGGGACTAGCGGGAGCGATCCCCTACGAGCAGTACTTC. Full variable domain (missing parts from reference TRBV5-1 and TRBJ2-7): KAGVTQTPRYLIKTRGQQVTLSCSPISGHRSVSWYQQTPGQGLQFLFEYFSETQRNKGNFPGRFSGRQFSNSRSEMNVSTLELGDSALYLCASSRSLRGLAGAIPYEQYFGPGTRLTVT.

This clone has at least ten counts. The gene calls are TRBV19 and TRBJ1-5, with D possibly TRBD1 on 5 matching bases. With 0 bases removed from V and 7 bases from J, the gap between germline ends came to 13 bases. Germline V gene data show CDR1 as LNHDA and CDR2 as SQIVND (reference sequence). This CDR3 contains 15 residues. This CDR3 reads CASSIDPVGVQPQHF. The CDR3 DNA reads TGTGCCAGTAGTATAGATCCAGTAGGGGTGCAGCCCCAGCATTTT.

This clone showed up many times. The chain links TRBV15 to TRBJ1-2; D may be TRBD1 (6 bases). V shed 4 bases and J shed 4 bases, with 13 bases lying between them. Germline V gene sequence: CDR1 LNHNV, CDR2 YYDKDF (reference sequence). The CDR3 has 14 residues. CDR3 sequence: CATSTDTGPYGYTF. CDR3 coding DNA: TGTGCCACCAGCACAGACACAGGGCCCTATGGCTACACCTTC. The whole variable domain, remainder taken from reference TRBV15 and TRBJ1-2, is DAMVIQNPRYQVTQFGKPVTLSCSQTLNHNVMYWYQQKSSQAPKLLFHYYDKDFNNEADTPDNFQSRRPNTSFCFLDIRSPGLGDTAMYLCATSTDTGPYGYTFGSGTRLTVV.

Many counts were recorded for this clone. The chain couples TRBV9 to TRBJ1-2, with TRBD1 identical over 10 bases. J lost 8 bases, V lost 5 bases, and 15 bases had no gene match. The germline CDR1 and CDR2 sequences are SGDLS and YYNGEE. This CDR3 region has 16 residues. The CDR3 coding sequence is TGTGCCAGCAGGGCCGGGACAGGGGCCGCCGTCGGAGGCTACACCTTC. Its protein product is CASRAGTGAAVGGYTF.

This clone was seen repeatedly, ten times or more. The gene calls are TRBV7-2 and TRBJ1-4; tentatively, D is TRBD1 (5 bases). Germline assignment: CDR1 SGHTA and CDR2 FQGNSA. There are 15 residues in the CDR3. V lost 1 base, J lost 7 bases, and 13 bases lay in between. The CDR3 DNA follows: TGTGCCAGCAGCTTAGGTGGGGCGGGCGGTGAAAAACTGTTTTTT. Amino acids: CASSLGGAGGEKLFF. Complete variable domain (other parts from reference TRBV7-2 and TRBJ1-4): GAGVSQSPSNKVTEKGKDVELRCDPISGHTALYWYRQSLGQGLEFLIYFQGNSAPDKSGLPSDRFSAERTGGSVSTLTIQRTQQEDSAVYLCASSLGGAGGEKLFFGSGTQLSVL.

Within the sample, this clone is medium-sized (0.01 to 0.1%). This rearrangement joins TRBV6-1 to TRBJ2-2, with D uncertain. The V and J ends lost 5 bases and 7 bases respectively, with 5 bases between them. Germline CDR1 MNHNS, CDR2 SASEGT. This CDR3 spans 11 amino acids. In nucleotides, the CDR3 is TGTGCCAGCAGTCACAACGGGGAGCTGTTTTTT. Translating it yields CASSHNGELFF.

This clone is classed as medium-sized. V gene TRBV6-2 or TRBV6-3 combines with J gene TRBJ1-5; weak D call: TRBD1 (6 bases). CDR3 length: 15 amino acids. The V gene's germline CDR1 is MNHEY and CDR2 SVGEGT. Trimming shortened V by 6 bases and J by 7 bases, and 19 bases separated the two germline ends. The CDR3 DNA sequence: TGTGCCAGCAGCCCTGACAGGCGGCTAGGGCAGCCCCAGCATTTT. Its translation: CASSPDRRLGQPQHF.

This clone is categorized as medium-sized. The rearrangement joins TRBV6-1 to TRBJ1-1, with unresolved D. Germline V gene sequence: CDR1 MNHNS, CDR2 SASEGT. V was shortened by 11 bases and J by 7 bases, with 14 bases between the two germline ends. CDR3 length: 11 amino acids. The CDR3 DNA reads TGTGCCGCTGCACTTCTAGGTGAAGCTTTCTTT. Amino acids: CAAALLGEAFF.

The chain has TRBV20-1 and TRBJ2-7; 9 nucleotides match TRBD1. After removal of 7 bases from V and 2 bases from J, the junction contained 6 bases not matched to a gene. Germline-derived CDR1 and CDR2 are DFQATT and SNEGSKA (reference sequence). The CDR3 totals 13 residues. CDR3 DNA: TGCAGTGTAGGGACAGGGTGGACCTACGAGCAGTACTTC. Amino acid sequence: CSVGTGWTYEQYF.

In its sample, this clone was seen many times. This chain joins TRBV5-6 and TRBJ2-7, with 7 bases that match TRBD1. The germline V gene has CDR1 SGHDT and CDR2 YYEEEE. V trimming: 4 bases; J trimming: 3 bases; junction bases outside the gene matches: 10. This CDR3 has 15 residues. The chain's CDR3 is CASSPPGQDVYEQYF. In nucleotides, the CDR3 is TGTGCCAGCAGCCCGCCCGGACAGGATGTCTACGAGCAGTACTTC. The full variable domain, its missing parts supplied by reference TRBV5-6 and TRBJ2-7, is DAGVTQSPTHLIKTRGQQVTLRCSPKSGHDTVSWYQQALGQGPQFIFQYYEEEERQRGNFPDRFSGHQFPNYSSELNVNALLLGDSALYLCASSPPGQDVYEQYFGPGTRLTVT.

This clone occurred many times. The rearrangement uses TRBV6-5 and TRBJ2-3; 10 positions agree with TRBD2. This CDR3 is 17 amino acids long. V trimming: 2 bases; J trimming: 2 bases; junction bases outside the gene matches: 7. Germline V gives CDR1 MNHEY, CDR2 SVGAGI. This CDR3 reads CASSYPRTSGTTDTQYF. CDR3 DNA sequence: TGTGCCAGCAGTTACCCCCGGACTAGCGGAACCACAGATACGCAGTATTTT.

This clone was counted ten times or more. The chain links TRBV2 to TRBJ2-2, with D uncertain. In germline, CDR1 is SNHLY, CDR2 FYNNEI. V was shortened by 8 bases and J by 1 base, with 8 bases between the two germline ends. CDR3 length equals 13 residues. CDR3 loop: CASYPENTGELFF. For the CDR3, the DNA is TGTGCCAGCTACCCGGAGAACACCGGGGAGCTGTTTTTT. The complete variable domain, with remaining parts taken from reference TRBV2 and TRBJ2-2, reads EPEVTQTPSHQVTQMGQEVILRCVPISNHLYFYWYRQILGQKVEFLVSFYNNEISEKSEIFDDQFSVERPDGSNFTLKIRSTKLEDSAMYFCASYPENTGELFFGEGSRLTVL.

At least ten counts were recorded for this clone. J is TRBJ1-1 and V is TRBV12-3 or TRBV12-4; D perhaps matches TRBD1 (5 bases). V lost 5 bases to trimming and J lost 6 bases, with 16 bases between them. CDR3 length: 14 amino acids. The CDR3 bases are TGTGCCAGCAGTCCCTGGGGGGGATATTCTGAAGCTTTCTTT. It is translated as CASSPWGGYSEAFF.

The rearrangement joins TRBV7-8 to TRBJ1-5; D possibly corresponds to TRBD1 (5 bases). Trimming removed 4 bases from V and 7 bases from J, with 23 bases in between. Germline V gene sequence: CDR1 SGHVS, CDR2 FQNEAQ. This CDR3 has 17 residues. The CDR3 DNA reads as TGTGCCAGCAGCTACCGGGGGGAGCGGGTAAGCGGCCAGCCCCAGCATTTT. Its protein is CASSYRGERVSGQPQHF.

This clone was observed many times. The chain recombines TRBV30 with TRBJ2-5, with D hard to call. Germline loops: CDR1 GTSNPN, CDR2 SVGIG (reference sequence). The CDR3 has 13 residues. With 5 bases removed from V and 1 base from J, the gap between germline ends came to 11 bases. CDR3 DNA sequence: TGTGCCTGGGTGGGTAAAGCCCAAGAGACCCAGTACTTC. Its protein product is CAWVGKAQETQYF.